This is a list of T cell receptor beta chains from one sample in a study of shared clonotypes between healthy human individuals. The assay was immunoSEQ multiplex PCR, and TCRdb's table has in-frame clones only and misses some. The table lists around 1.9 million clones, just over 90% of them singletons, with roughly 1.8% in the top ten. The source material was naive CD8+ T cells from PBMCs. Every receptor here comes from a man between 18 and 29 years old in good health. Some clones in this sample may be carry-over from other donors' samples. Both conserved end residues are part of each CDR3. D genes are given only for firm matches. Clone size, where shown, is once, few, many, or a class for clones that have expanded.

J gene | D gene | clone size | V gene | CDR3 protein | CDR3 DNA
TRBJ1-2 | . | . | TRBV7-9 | CASSGVYYGYTF | TGTGCCAGCAGCGGGGTGTACTATGGCTACACCTTC
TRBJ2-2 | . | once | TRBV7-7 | CASSERNTGELFF | TGTGCCAGCAGCGAGAGAAACACCGGGGAGCTGTTTTTT
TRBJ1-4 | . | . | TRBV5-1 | CASRWGEKLFF | TGCGCCAGCCGCTGGGGGGAAAAACTGTTTTTT
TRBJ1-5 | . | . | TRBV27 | CASSLAGGSQPQHF | TGTGCCAGCAGTTTAGCCGGGGGCAGTCAGCCCCAGCATTTT
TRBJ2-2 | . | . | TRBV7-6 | CASSSNTEGRTGELFF | TGTGCCAGCAGCTCCAATACAGAGGGTCGGACCGGGGAGCTGTTTTTT
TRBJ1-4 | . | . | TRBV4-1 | CASSQGAGSDEKLFF | TGCGCCAGCAGCCAAGGGGCGGGGAGTGATGAAAAACTGTTTTTT
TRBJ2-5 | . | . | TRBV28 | CATRVRGETQYF | TGTGCCACTAGGGTGAGGGGGGAGACCCAGTACTTC
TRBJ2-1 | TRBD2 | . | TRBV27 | CASSLEGLGEQFF | TGTGCCAGCAGTTTAGAGGGACTAGGGGAGCAGTTCTTC
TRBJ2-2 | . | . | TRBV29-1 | CSVEDAGGELFF | TGCAGCGTTGAAGATGCGGGCGGGGAGCTGTTTTTT
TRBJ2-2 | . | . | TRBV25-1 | CASSESGILNTGELFF | TGTGCCAGCAGTGAATCTGGGATACTGAACACCGGGGAGCTGTTTTTT
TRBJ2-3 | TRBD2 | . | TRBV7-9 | CASSLLAGGPDTQYF | TGTGCCAGCAGCTTACTAGCGGGGGGGCCAGATACGCAGTATTTT
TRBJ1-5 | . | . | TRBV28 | CASSVRGRGGQPQHF | TGTGCCAGCAGCGTCCGGGGAAGGGGAGGGCAGCCCCAGCATTTT
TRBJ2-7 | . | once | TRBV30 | CACDRSSYEQYF | TGTGCCTGTGACAGGAGCTCCTACGAGCAGTACTTC
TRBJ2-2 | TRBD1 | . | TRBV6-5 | CASSTSDRISGELFF | TGTGCCAGCAGCACCTCGGACAGGATATCCGGGGAGCTGTTTTTT
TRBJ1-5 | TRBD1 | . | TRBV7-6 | CASSQERGHRDRGYQPQHF | TGTGCCAGCAGCCAAGAGAGGGGGCACCGGGACAGGGGGTATCAGCCCCAGCATTTT
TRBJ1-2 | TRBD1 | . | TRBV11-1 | CASSSRTGLYGYTF | TGTGCCAGCAGCTCGAGGACAGGGCTCTATGGCTACACCTTC
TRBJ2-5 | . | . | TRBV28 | CASSPYRTQETQYF | TGTGCCAGCAGCCCCTACAGGACCCAAGAGACCCAGTACTTC
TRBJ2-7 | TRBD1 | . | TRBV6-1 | CATRDRDYYEQYF | TGTGCCACCAGGGACAGGGATTACTACGAGCAGTACTTC
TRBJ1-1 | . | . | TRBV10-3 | CAISEVRRTEAFF | TGTGCCATCAGTGAGGTTAGGAGAACTGAAGCTTTCTTT
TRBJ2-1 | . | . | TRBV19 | CASSLSGIEQFF | TGTGCCAGTAGTCTCTCAGGGATAGAGCAGTTCTTC
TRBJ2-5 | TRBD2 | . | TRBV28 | CASSLLLTSGRETQYF | TGTGCCAGCAGTTTATTGCTGACTAGCGGGAGGGAGACCCAGTACTTC
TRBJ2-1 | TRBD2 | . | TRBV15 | CATSRAGSGSANEQFF | TGTGCCACCAGCAGAGCTGGTAGCGGGAGTGCCAATGAGCAGTTCTTC
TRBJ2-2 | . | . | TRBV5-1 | CASSLAGELFF | TGCGCCAGCAGCTTGGCCGGGGAGCTGTTTTTT
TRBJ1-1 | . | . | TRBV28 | CASSFPRTANTEAFF | TGTGCCAGCAGTTTCCCACGGACTGCGAACACTGAAGCTTTCTTT
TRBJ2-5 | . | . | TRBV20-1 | CGRQWMETQYF | TGCGGACGACAGTGGATGGAGACCCAGTACTTC
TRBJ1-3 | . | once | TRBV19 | CASSTPGAGNTIYF | TGTGCCAGTAGTACCCCAGGGGCTGGAAACACCATATATTTT
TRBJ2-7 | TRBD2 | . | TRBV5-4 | CASSLDARLAGDPSYEQYF | TGTGCCAGCAGCTTGGATGCTCGGCTAGCGGGAGACCCCTCCTACGAGCAGTACTTC
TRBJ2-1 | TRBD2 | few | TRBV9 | CASSPTELAGALFNTGEQFF | TGTGCCAGCAGCCCTACGGAACTAGCGGGAGCCCTTTTTAATACGGGTGAGCAGTTCTTC
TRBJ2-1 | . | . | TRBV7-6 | CASSLLRDLSEQFF | TGTGCCAGCAGCCTCCTCCGGGACCTCAGTGAGCAGTTCTTC
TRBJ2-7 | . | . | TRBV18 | CASSTRVGEQYF | TGTGCCAGCTCTACCCGGGTGGGCGAGCAGTACTTC
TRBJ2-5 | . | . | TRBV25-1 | CASSDGQGPYRTETQYF | TGTGCCAGCAGTGATGGGCAGGGTCCATACCGAACGGAGACCCAGTACTTC
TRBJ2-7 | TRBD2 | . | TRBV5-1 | CASSLVQRGEGEQYF | TGCGCCAGCAGCTTGGTACAGCGCGGGGAGGGCGAGCAGTACTTC
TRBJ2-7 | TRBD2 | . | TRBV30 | CAWSVRRGGLDEQYF | TGTGCCTGGAGTGTACGACGGGGAGGGTTAGACGAGCAGTACTTC
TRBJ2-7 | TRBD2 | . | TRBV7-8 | CASGKRDYEQYF | TGTGCCAGCGGTAAGCGGGACTACGAGCAGTACTTC
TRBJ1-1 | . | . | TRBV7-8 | CASSPTVHRLNTEAFF | TGTGCCAGCAGCCCCACCGTGCACCGATTAAACACTGAAGCTTTCTTT